These 4 T cell receptor gamma chains came from one sample sequenced in a study of γδ T cells in repeated Plasmodium falciparum infection. Flow sorting of PBMC yielded separate Vgamma9/Vdelta2+ and Vdelta2-negative gammadelta T cell populations for bulk repertoire analysis. TCRdb called clones from the multiplex PCR reads again using CATT. The table includes roughly 32,000 gamma-chain clones, more than 1.4% detected once. The specimen was gamma-delta T cells from blood. Receptor source: a pool of human donors (malaria-infected and uninfected, not separated).

In its sample, this clone was seen many times. V gene TRGV4 combines with J gene TRGJ1 or TRGJ2. Germline V gene sequence: CDR1 EGSTGY, CDR2 YDSYTSSV. J gave up 0 bases and V 0 bases, and 8 bases lay outside the gene matches. The CDR3 is 16 residues long. The CDR3 DNA is TGTGCCACCTGGGATGGGCCCTCTAAGAATTATTATAAGAAACTCTTT. This gives the protein CATWDGPSKNYYKKLF.

This clone was counted at least ten times. TCRdb attributes to this sequence the protein of a much larger clone, which differs from the DNA translation at residue 4; a read error is likely, and the protein displayed is translated from the DNA. Other DNA variants within this sample encode the same CDR3. This chain links TRGV9 with TRGJ1 or TRGJ2. TCRdb carries no J gene annotation; the J gene was assigned here by matching the DNA with germline. The CDR3 consists of 12 residues. CDR1 and CDR2 from the germline V gene are GITISATS and ISYDGTV (reference sequence). CDR3 region: CALREGHQEKLF. The CDR3 nucleotides read TGTGCCTTGCGGGAGGGACATCAGGAGAAACTCTTT.

Comments on this clone: TCRdb's entry gives the protein of a much larger clone, which mismatches this DNA's translation at residue 5, likely from a read error; the protein reported here is translated from the DNA. The genes are TRGV9 and TRGJP. The J gene was not available in TCRdb and was assigned here by matching the DNA to germline segments. Trimming cost V 6 bases and J 5 bases; bases outside gene matches: 13. The CDR3 runs to 18 residues. CDR1 is GITISATS, CDR2 ISYDGTV, per germline (reference sequence). The CDR3 loop is CALWKGLTKELGKKIKVF. The CDR3 DNA is TGTGCCTTGTGGAAGGGCTTAACGAAAGAGTTGGGCAAAAAAATCAAGGTATTT.

There are many counts of this clone. The sample has other DNA sequences that encode this CDR3 too. The V call is TRGV9, the J call TRGJP. The J gene is absent in TCRdb and was assigned here via DNA matching to germline. Germline V gives CDR1 GITISATS, CDR2 ISYDGTV (reference sequence). Trimming took 0 bases from V and 7 from J; bases not matched to a gene: 18. CDR3 length equals 21 residues. The DNA of the CDR3 is TGTGCCTTGTGGGAGGTGCGGATTCCCCAAGGGAGGGAGTTGGGCAAAAAAATCAAGGTATTT. This codes for CALWEVRIPQGRELGKKIKVF.